Listed below are T cell receptor beta chains from one sample, sequenced in a study of cytotoxic CD8 clonotypes in ibrutinib-treated CLL. Method: immunoSEQ multiplex PCR; TCRdb's copy keeps in-frame clones and lacks some. The table has 65,000 to 80,000 clones, around 78% seen once; the top ten hold approximately 35%. The source material was PBMCs, sampled after 24 months of ibrutinib treatment. These receptors originate from a human donor with chronic lymphocytic leukemia. Both conserved end residues are trimmed from each CDR3.

J gene: TRBJ2-3; V gene: TRBV14; CDR3 protein: ATKRLGTDTQY
J gene: TRBJ2-6; V gene: TRBV5-1; CDR3 protein: ASSLGATASGANVLT
J gene: TRBJ2-5; V gene: TRBV11-2; CDR3 protein: ASSLDRGRDRAQETQY
J gene: TRBJ2-1; V gene: TRBV18; CDR3 protein: ASSTGQIQGPGNEQF
J gene: TRBJ2-3; V gene: TRBV15; CDR3 protein: ATSRLGGAGSAPDTQY
J gene: TRBJ2-3; V gene: TRBV10-1; CDR3 protein: ASWATDTQY
J gene: TRBJ2-1; V gene: TRBV9; CDR3 protein: ASSVEGTAGRV
J gene: TRBJ2-1; V gene: TRBV5-5; CDR3 protein: ASSLVGTSATEQF
J gene: TRBJ2-6; V gene: TRBV2; CDR3 protein: ASSGPGQGLHSGANVLT
J gene: TRBJ1-2; V gene: TRBV29-1; CDR3 protein: SVRGPNYGYT
J gene: TRBJ1-1; V gene: TRBV19; CDR3 protein: ASSIPETGAEAF
J gene: TRBJ1-3; V gene: TRBV18; CDR3 protein: ASSPTPLTTGNTIY
J gene: TRBJ2-7; V gene: TRBV5-1; CDR3 protein: ASSLVAGGSGEQY
J gene: TRBJ2-2; V gene: TRBV7-2; CDR3 protein: ASSPRFTGELF
J gene: TRBJ2-7; V gene: TRBV5-1; CDR3 protein: ASSTGYQSYEQY
J gene: TRBJ2-1; V gene: TRBV5-6; CDR3 protein: ASSTTGAGYNEQF
J gene: TRBJ2-7; V gene: TRBV5-6; CDR3 protein: ASSRGQGAYEQY
J gene: TRBJ2-5; V gene: TRBV19; CDR3 protein: ASSAQTALETQY
J gene: TRBJ2-2; V gene: TRBV25-1; CDR3 protein: ASSLGTNTGELF
J gene: TRBJ2-3; V gene: TRBV2; CDR3 protein: ASRGSGLNGDTQY
J gene: TRBJ1-1; V gene: TRBV7-6; CDR3 protein: ASSGKDRGGTEAF
J gene: TRBJ2-6; V gene: TRBV6-5; CDR3 protein: ASSYSEAPSLNVLT
J gene: TRBJ2-1; V gene: TRBV2; CDR3 protein: ASSHRLAEALGQF
J gene: TRBJ2-2; V gene: TRBV27; CDR3 protein: ASRGGGRVNTGELF
J gene: TRBJ2-2; V gene: TRBV11-2; CDR3 protein: ASSRGLAGVRNTGELF
J gene: TRBJ2-6; V gene: TRBV19; CDR3 protein: ASSFLDSGANVLT
J gene: TRBJ2-7; V gene: TRBV4-3; CDR3 protein: ASSQRSGRALEQY
J gene: TRBJ2-7; V gene: TRBV6-5; CDR3 protein: ASSYSSQGSPYEQY
J gene: TRBJ2-5; V gene: TRBV30; CDR3 protein: AWSDWGGSQY
J gene: TRBJ1-6; V gene: TRBV2; CDR3 protein: ASSPSGTDNSPLH
J gene: TRBJ2-7; V gene: TRBV21-1; CDR3 protein: ASSALKEREREEQY
J gene: TRBJ2-7; V gene: TRBV19; CDR3 protein: ASSALGGSLSYEQY
J gene: TRBJ1-2; V gene: TRBV6-1; CDR3 protein: ASSPGQSGYT
J gene: TRBJ2-1; V gene: TRBV2; CDR3 protein: ASKVGEVNEQF
J gene: TRBJ2-1; V gene: TRBV7-9; CDR3 protein: ASSSGQDYNEQF
J gene: TRBJ2-5; V gene: TRBV4-2; CDR3 protein: ASSQGSGPEETQY
J gene: TRBJ2-7; V gene: TRBV5-4; CDR3 protein: ASSQQGASTYEQY
J gene: TRBJ1-5; V gene: TRBV5-1; CDR3 protein: ASRTGADSNQPQH
J gene: TRBJ2-7; V gene: TRBV19; CDR3 protein: ASRRGGSAYEQY
J gene: TRBJ1-2; V gene: TRBV7-9; CDR3 protein: ASSLGHSANYGYT
J gene: TRBJ2-3; V gene: TRBV7-2; CDR3 protein: ASSQRISTDTQY
J gene: TRBJ2-5; V gene: TRBV5-1; CDR3 protein: ASSLVGQYQETQY
J gene: TRBJ2-3; V gene: TRBV10-2; CDR3 protein: ASRLAGVTDTQY
J gene: TRBJ1-4; V gene: TRBV7-9; CDR3 protein: ASSLGQGGEKLF
J gene: TRBJ1-2; V gene: TRBV2; CDR3 protein: ASSRTGGDGYT
J gene: TRBJ1-2; V gene: TRBV5-6; CDR3 protein: ASSFSGQGFGYT
J gene: TRBJ2-7; V gene: TRBV5-4; CDR3 protein: ASSSGLAGKNEQY
J gene: TRBJ2-7; V gene: TRBV29-1; CDR3 protein: SVGWQGPTYEQY
J gene: TRBJ2-1; V gene: TRBV29-1; CDR3 protein: SDRQGDRDEQF
J gene: TRBJ1-2; V gene: TRBV19; CDR3 protein: ASSTNRGPYGYT
J gene: TRBJ1-6; V gene: TRBV28; CDR3 protein: ASGLGTQYSPLH
J gene: TRBJ2-2; V gene: TRBV18; CDR3 protein: ASSPLVAENTGELF
J gene: TRBJ1-5; V gene: TRBV27; CDR3 protein: ASSSTGPNQPQH
J gene: TRBJ2-7; V gene: TRBV19; CDR3 protein: ASRDGPGSYEQY
J gene: TRBJ1-1; V gene: TRBV11-2; CDR3 protein: ASSSRGTENMNTEAF